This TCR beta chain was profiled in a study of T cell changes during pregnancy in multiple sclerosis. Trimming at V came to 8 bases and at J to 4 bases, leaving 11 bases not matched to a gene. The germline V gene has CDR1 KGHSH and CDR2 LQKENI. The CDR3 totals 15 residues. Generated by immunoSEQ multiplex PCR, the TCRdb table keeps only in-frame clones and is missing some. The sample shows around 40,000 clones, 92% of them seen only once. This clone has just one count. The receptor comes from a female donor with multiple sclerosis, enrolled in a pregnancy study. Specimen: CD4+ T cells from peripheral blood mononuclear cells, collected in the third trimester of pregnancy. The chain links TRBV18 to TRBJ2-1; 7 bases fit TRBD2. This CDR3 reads CASTLLARAYNEQFF. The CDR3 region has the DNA TGTGCCAGCACGTTACTAGCGAGAGCGTACAATGAGCAGTTCTTC.